The rows below give T cell receptor beta chains drawn from one sample of a study of blood T cell repertoires in COVID-19. Assay: immunoSEQ multiplex PCR; the TCRdb copy retains only in-frame clones and omits some. The table includes more than 95,000 clones, about four fifths detected once. Material for sequencing was peripheral blood. All receptors derive from a man aged 25-45 years with COVID-19, enrolled during active disease. The CDR3 runs from the conserved cysteine through the conserved F or W. Expanded clones are given a class, and other clones once, few, many or no size at all.

J gene: TRBJ1-3; V gene: TRBV2; clone size: NA; CDR3 protein: CASSVASGQLSGNTIYF
J gene: TRBJ2-7; V gene: TRBV5-1; clone size: NA; CDR3 protein: CASRDSSGEQYF
J gene: TRBJ1-1; V gene: TRBV11-3; clone size: NA; CDR3 protein: CASSLGVSVDTEAFF
J gene: TRBJ2-1; V gene: TRBV7-9; clone size: NA; CDR3 protein: CASSLLDNEQFF
J gene: TRBJ2-1; V gene: TRBV27; clone size: NA; CDR3 protein: CASSALAGAYKYEQFF
J gene: TRBJ2-1; V gene: TRBV29-1; clone size: NA; CDR3 protein: CSVEPLRGGNEQFF
J gene: TRBJ2-7; V gene: TRBV28; clone size: NA; CDR3 protein: CASSGGTSRAKQYF
J gene: TRBJ2-3; V gene: TRBV11-2; clone size: NA; CDR3 protein: CASSSTGTGGRTDTQYF
J gene: TRBJ1-3; V gene: TRBV7-8; clone size: NA; CDR3 protein: CASSLGDRGLGNTIYF
J gene: TRBJ1-5; V gene: TRBV7-9; clone size: NA; CDR3 protein: CASSLVVGQPQHF
J gene: TRBJ2-7; V gene: TRBV19; clone size: NA; CDR3 protein: CASSPGQGAYEQYF
J gene: TRBJ1-1; V gene: TRBV29-1; clone size: NA; CDR3 protein: CSVASGANAEAFF
J gene: TRBJ1-6; V gene: TRBV29-1; clone size: NA; CDR3 protein: CSVQTGRGSPLHF
J gene: TRBJ2-5; V gene: TRBV5-1; clone size: NA; CDR3 protein: CASSLLQGAGETQYF
J gene: TRBJ1-4; V gene: TRBV29-1; clone size: NA; CDR3 protein: CSISRDRGEKLFF
J gene: TRBJ1-6; V gene: TRBV5-3; clone size: few; CDR3 protein: CARSLRRIPGTGGEDSPLHF
J gene: TRBJ1-5; V gene: TRBV2; clone size: NA; CDR3 protein: CASSYSNQPQHF
J gene: TRBJ1-2; V gene: TRBV6-5; clone size: NA; CDR3 protein: CASSRTEGQLYGYTF
J gene: TRBJ2-5; V gene: TRBV10-3; clone size: NA; CDR3 protein: CAISVLAGDQETQYF
J gene: TRBJ1-4; V gene: TRBV7-9; clone size: once; CDR3 protein: CASSPTGTGIEKLFF
J gene: TRBJ1-6; V gene: TRBV7-2; clone size: NA; CDR3 protein: CASSPGQGGSPLHF
J gene: TRBJ1-5; V gene: TRBV24-1; clone size: NA; CDR3 protein: CATSDLRLGGGHQPQHF
J gene: TRBJ2-7; V gene: TRBV18; clone size: once; CDR3 protein: CASSPSPGGMTYEQYF
J gene: TRBJ2-5; V gene: TRBV10-1; clone size: NA; CDR3 protein: CASSLQGGETQYF
J gene: TRBJ1-3; V gene: TRBV13; clone size: once; CDR3 protein: CASSPPTGGSTIYF
J gene: TRBJ1-5; V gene: TRBV5-1; clone size: NA; CDR3 protein: CASSPLGTANQPQHF
J gene: TRBJ2-7; V gene: TRBV7-3; clone size: NA; CDR3 protein: CASSLTTSDNDEQYF
J gene: TRBJ2-2; V gene: TRBV7-9; clone size: NA; CDR3 protein: CAWTDTGELFF
J gene: TRBJ1-6; V gene: TRBV2; clone size: few; CDR3 protein: CASSDGGGSYNSPLHF
J gene: TRBJ2-7; V gene: TRBV3-1/TRBV3-2; clone size: NA; CDR3 protein: CASSQDSGLQYF
J gene: TRBJ1-5; V gene: TRBV6-5; clone size: NA; CDR3 protein: CASSSMGTGADQPQHF
J gene: TRBJ2-1; V gene: TRBV7-2; clone size: NA; CDR3 protein: CASSNRGGGANNEQFF
J gene: TRBJ1-2; V gene: TRBV7-9; clone size: NA; CDR3 protein: CASSLSRGGGYGYTF
J gene: TRBJ1-1; V gene: TRBV5-1; clone size: NA; CDR3 protein: CASRGDTGTPFMAFF
J gene: TRBJ1-4; V gene: TRBV4-2; clone size: NA; CDR3 protein: CASSQDQEGTLGNEKLFF
J gene: TRBJ2-1; V gene: TRBV5-1; clone size: NA; CDR3 protein: CASSLGNSYNEQFF
J gene: TRBJ1-2; V gene: TRBV11-3; clone size: NA; CDR3 protein: CASSSRGQGDYGYTF
J gene: TRBJ1-1; V gene: TRBV6-4; clone size: once; CDR3 protein: CAIPPLDRAKSVNTEAFF
J gene: TRBJ2-1; V gene: TRBV28; clone size: NA; CDR3 protein: CASSLAQMYNEQFF
J gene: TRBJ2-7; V gene: TRBV28; clone size: NA; CDR3 protein: CANSSGGPDYEQYF
J gene: TRBJ1-2; V gene: TRBV28; clone size: many; CDR3 protein: CASNRQLYGYTF
J gene: TRBJ2-1; V gene: TRBV5-1; clone size: NA; CDR3 protein: CASSYRTVNNEQFF
J gene: TRBJ1-2; V gene: TRBV30; clone size: few; CDR3 protein: CAWNWDRVGGYTF
J gene: TRBJ2-1; V gene: TRBV14; clone size: NA; CDR3 protein: CASSQGAPISGGSLFYNEQFF
J gene: TRBJ1-2; V gene: TRBV13; clone size: NA; CDR3 protein: CASSLGTGSYGYTF
J gene: TRBJ2-3; V gene: TRBV7-9; clone size: NA; CDR3 protein: CASTPADTQYF
J gene: TRBJ1-1; V gene: TRBV6-5; clone size: NA; CDR3 protein: CASSLAPSNTEAFF
J gene: TRBJ1-1; V gene: TRBV4-1; clone size: NA; CDR3 protein: CASSFRLEAEAFF
J gene: TRBJ1-2; V gene: TRBV4-1; clone size: large; CDR3 protein: CASSQDRAGGNGYTF
J gene: TRBJ1-3; V gene: TRBV3-1/TRBV3-2; clone size: NA; CDR3 protein: CASSQAMAAHSGNTIYF
J gene: TRBJ2-2; V gene: TRBV5-1; clone size: NA; CDR3 protein: CASSLAKGAVTGELFF
J gene: TRBJ1-2; V gene: TRBV6-1; clone size: NA; CDR3 protein: CASSEQDRNYGYTF
J gene: TRBJ1-4; V gene: TRBV27; clone size: NA; CDR3 protein: CASSPPDRRNEKLFF
J gene: TRBJ1-1; V gene: TRBV5-8; clone size: once; CDR3 protein: CASSDHQGTGTEAFF
J gene: TRBJ1-6; V gene: TRBV6-2/TRBV6-3; clone size: NA; CDR3 protein: CASSYGQGYNSPLHF